This is a list of T cell receptor beta chains from one sample in a study of cytomegalovirus exposure and HLA in healthy donors. Clones were read by immunoSEQ multiplex PCR, and TCRdb kept only the in-frame ones, dropping some. The sample includes under 75,000 clones, about 97% seen only once; the top ten take roughly 1.6%. The sample comprised PBMCs. Receptors were obtained from a woman aged 18-29 years in good health and CMV-seropositive. CDR3s include the opening cysteine and the closing phenylalanine or tryptophan. A D gene is named only where the DNA matches it firmly.

v_gene: TRBV29-1
d_gene: TRBD2
j_gene: TRBJ2-1
len: 16
CDR3aa: CSVESLAGGPYNEQFF
CDR3nt: TGCAGCGTTGAATCCCTAGCGGGAGGGCCTTACAATGAGCAGTTCTTC

v_gene: TRBV10-1
d_gene: .
j_gene: TRBJ2-1
len: 16
CDR3aa: CASSEKAASSYNEQFF
CDR3nt: TGCGCCAGCAGTGAAAAAGCGGCAAGCTCCTACAATGAGCAGTTCTTC

v_gene: TRBV7-9
d_gene: .
j_gene: TRBJ2-7
len: 13
CDR3aa: CASSLQAGAEQYF
CDR3nt: TGTGCCAGCAGCTTACAGGCCGGCGCGGAGCAGTACTTC

v_gene: TRBV7-8
d_gene: .
j_gene: TRBJ1-3
len: 15
CDR3aa: CASSLDRYSGNTIYF
CDR3nt: TGTGCCAGCAGCTTAGACAGATACTCTGGAAACACCATATATTTT

v_gene: TRBV28
d_gene: .
j_gene: TRBJ2-5
len: 15
CDR3aa: CASSLSAGRQETQYF
CDR3nt: TGTGCCAGCAGTTTATCCGCGGGCCGACAAGAGACCCAGTACTTC

v_gene: TRBV10-3
d_gene: .
j_gene: TRBJ1-1
len: 14
CDR3aa: CAISSGSRPTEAFF
CDR3nt: TGTGCCATCAGTTCAGGCAGCAGGCCAACTGAAGCTTTCTTT

v_gene: TRBV2
d_gene: .
j_gene: TRBJ1-1
len: 14
CDR3aa: CASSESVRATEAFF
CDR3nt: TGTGCCAGCAGTGAATCTGTCAGGGCCACTGAAGCTTTCTTT

v_gene: TRBV6-1
d_gene: TRBD1
j_gene: TRBJ2-3
len: 15
CDR3aa: CASSEATGGTDTQYF
CDR3nt: TGTGCCAGCAGTGAAGCGACAGGGGGCACAGATACGCAGTATTTT

v_gene: TRBV7-9
d_gene: .
j_gene: TRBJ2-7
len: 13
CDR3aa: CASSPRDNYEQYF
CDR3nt: TGTGCCAGCAGCCCACGGGACAACTACGAGCAGTACTTC

v_gene: TRBV5-8
d_gene: TRBD1
j_gene: TRBJ1-3
len: 17
CDR3aa: CASSLGQGILEMDTIYF
CDR3nt: TGTGCCAGCAGCTTGGGACAGGGGATATTGGAGATGGACACCATATATTTT